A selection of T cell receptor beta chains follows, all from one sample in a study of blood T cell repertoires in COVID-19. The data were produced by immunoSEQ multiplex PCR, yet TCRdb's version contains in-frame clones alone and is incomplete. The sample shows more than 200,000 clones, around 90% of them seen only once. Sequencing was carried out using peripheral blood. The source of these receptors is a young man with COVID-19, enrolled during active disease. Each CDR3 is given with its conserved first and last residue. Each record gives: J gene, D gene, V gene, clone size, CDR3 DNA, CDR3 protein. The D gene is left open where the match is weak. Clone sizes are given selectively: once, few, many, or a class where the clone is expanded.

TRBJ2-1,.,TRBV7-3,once,TGTGCCAGCAGCTTAAGCAGGGTTCGAACTAATGAGCAGTTCTTC,CASSLSRVRTNEQFF
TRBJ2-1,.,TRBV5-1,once,TGCGCCAGCAGCTTGGTCCTCAATGAGCAGTTCTTC,CASSLVLNEQFF
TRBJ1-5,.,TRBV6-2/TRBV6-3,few,TGTGCCAGCAGTTACCCCAACAGGGGCAATCAGCCCCAGCATTTT,CASSYPNRGNQPQHF
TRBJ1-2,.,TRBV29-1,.,TGCAGCGTTGCGAAGTCAGGTGATGATGGCTACACCTTC,CSVAKSGDDGYTF
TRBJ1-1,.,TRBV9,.,TGTGCCAGCAGCCCACAGGGAACTGAAGCTTTCTTT,CASSPQGTEAFF
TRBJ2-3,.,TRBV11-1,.,TGTGCCAGCAGTAAAACTAGCTACTCAGATACGCAGTATTTT,CASSKTSYSDTQYF
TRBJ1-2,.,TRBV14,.,TGTGCCAGCAGCCCCTCAGGGAACGGCTACACCTTC,CASSPSGNGYTF
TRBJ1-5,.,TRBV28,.,TGTGCCAGCAGTTCAAATGAGGTGCCGCCCCAGCATTTT,CASSSNEVPPQHF
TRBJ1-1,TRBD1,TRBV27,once,TGTGCCAGCAGTATTAGGACAGGGGGAGGCACTGAAGCTTTCTTT,CASSIRTGGGTEAFF
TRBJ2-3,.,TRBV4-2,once,TGTGCCAGCAGCCAAGCTAACCAAGCGAGCACAGATACGCAGTATTTT,CASSQANQASTDTQYF
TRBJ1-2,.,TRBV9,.,TGTGCCAGCAACCGACAAGACAGGGGCTACACCTTC,CASNRQDRGYTF
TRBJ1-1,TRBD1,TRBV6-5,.,TGTGCCAGCAGCGATTCCGGGACAGGGAACACTGAAGCTTTCTTT,CASSDSGTGNTEAFF
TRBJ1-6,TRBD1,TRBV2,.,TGTGCCAGCAGAGGGACAGTTACAAATTCACCCCTCCACTTT,CASRGTVTNSPLHF
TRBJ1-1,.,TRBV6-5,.,TGTGCCAGCAGGCCACCTAGTGGAGACACTGAAGCTTTCTTT,CASRPPSGDTEAFF
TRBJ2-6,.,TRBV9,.,TGTGCCAGCAGCGCCCACAGGGAAGAAGCTGGGGCCAACGTCCTGACTTTC,CASSAHREEAGANVLTF
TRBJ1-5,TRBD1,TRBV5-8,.,TGTGCCAGCAGCCGTAGGACAGGCAGTCAGCCCCAGCATTTT,CASSRRTGSQPQHF
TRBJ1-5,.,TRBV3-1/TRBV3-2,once,TGTGCCAGCAGCCAAGGATTTTCCCGAACTGACACTTTCAATCAGCCCCAGCATTTT,CASSQGFSRTDTFNQPQHF
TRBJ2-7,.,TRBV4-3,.,TGCGCCAGCAGCCAAGAACAGGGAACCCCTTACGAGCAGTACTTC,CASSQEQGTPYEQYF
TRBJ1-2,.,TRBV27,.,TGTGCCAGCAGCCTAGACAGGTTCGACTATGGCTACACCTTC,CASSLDRFDYGYTF
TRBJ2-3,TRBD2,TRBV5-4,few,TGTGCCAGCAGCCCCGAAGGCGGGAGGGCTTCAGATACGCAGTATTTT,CASSPEGGRASDTQYF
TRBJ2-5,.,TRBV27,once,TGTGCCAGCAGTTTAACGGGGTACCAAGAGACCCAGTACTTC,CASSLTGYQETQYF
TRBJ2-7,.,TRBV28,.,TGTGCCAGCAGTCTCCACCGCTCTAGGGGCTCCTACGAGCAGTACTTC,CASSLHRSRGSYEQYF
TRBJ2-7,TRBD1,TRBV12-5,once,TGTGCTAGTGGTTTGCCCCCGGGACAGGGTAAATACGAGCAGTACTTC,CASGLPPGQGKYEQYF
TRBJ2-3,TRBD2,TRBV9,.,TGTGCCAGCAGCCTCGGGGGACTAGCGGGGTTAGATACGCAGTATTTT,CASSLGGLAGLDTQYF
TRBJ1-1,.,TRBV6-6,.,TGTGCCAGCAGTTACTCACAGGGCCAAGCTTTCTTT,CASSYSQGQAFF
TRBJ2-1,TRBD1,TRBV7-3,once,TGTGCCAGCAGCTTAAATTCGGGACAGGGGTACAATGAGCAGTTCTTC,CASSLNSGQGYNEQFF
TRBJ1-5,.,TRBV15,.,TGTGCCACCAGCAGAGATTGGGCAGGCGATCAGCCCCAGCATTTT,CATSRDWAGDQPQHF
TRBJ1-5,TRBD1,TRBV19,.,TGTGCCAGTAGTTTTCCGCCGGGACAGCTTAGCAATCAGCCCCAGCATTTT,CASSFPPGQLSNQPQHF
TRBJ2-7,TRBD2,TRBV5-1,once,TGCGCCAGCAGCGACCGGACTAGCTACGAGCAGTACTTC,CASSDRTSYEQYF
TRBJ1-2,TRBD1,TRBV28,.,TGTGCCAGCAGTACAACAGGGGGCCCTGGCTACACCTTC,CASSTTGGPGYTF
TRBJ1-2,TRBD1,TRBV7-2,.,TGTGCCAGCAGCATGACAGGGGCGCTTGGCTATGGCTACACCTTC,CASSMTGALGYGYTF
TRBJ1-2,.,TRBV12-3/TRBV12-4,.,TGTGCCAGCGTGAGGAGGGACGGTTATGGCTACACCTTC,CASVRRDGYGYTF
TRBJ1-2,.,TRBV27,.,TGTGCCAGCAGTAACCTACTGTCAGGGTATGGCTACACCTTC,CASSNLLSGYGYTF
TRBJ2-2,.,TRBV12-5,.,TGTGCTTGGAGGATGGGGGCGGGGGAGCTGTTTTTT,CAWRMGAGELFF
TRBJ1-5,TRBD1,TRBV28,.,TGTGCCAGCAGCCCGCCGGACAGGCCCGGATATCGTTTT,CASSPPDRPGYRF
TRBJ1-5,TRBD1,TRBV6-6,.,TGTGCCAGCAGTTACTCTCGGGGACAGAATCAGCCCCAGCATTTT,CASSYSRGQNQPQHF
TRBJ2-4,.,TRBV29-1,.,TGCAGCGTTGTTGAGGGGGGGCCGAACATTCAGTACTTC,CSVVEGGPNIQYF
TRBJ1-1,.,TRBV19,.,TGTGCCAGTACCCCAAAAATAGTGGGTTCGGGAAACACTGAAGCTTTCTTT,CASTPKIVGSGNTEAFF
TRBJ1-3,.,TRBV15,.,TGTGCCACCAGCAGAGATCTAGGGGGAGATGCTGGAAACACCATATATTTT,CATSRDLGGDAGNTIYF
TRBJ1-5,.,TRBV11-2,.,TGTGCCAGTGGGCAGAATAGCAATCAGCCCCAGCATTTT,CASGQNSNQPQHF
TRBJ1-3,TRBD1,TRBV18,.,TGTGCCAGCTCAGCGGGACAGTTCTCTGGAAACACCATATATTTT,CASSAGQFSGNTIYF
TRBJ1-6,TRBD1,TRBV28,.,TGTGCCAGCAGTTTGGGTGGGACAGCAGATTCACCCCTCCACTTT,CASSLGGTADSPLHF
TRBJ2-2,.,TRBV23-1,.,TGCGCCAGCAGTCAATCGTACAGGTGGGTAGGAAACACCGGGGAGCTGTTTTTT,CASSQSYRWVGNTGELFF
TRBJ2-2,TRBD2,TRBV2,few,TGTGCCAGCAGTGAAGCGCCGGGAGGGCCTAACGGGGAGCTGTTTTTT,CASSEAPGGPNGELFF
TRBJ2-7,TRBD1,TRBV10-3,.,TGTGCCATCAGAGGGACAGGCTTCTCCTACGAGCAGTACTTC,CAIRGTGFSYEQYF
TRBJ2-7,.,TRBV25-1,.,TGTGCCAGCACCAGATACTACGAGCAGTACTTC,CASTRYYEQYF
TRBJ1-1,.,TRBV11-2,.,TGTGCCAGCAGCTTAGAGGTCGTACCCCGGGCTTTCTTT,CASSLEVVPRAFF
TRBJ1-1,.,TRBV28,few,TGTGCCAGCAGTTCAACAGGGAACACTGAAGCTTTCTTT,CASSSTGNTEAFF
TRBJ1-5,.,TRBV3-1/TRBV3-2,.,TGTGCCAGCAGCCAAGGTGCCAGACTTAGCAATCAGCCCCAGCATTTT,CASSQGARLSNQPQHF
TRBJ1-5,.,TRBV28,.,TGTGCCAGCAGTTTATGGTCAGGCCTAAATCAGCCCCAGCATTTT,CASSLWSGLNQPQHF
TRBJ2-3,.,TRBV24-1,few,TGTGCCACCAACGGAGGGCCCGGCACAGATACGCAGTATTTT,CATNGGPGTDTQYF
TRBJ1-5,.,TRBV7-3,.,TGTGCCAGCAGCTTCTTAACCCCAGGGCCTAATCAGCCCCAGCATTTT,CASSFLTPGPNQPQHF
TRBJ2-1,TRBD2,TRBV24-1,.,TGTGCCACCAGCCCGACTAGCGGGACTCTCTACAATGAGCAGTTCTTC,CATSPTSGTLYNEQFF